This TCR beta chain is drawn from a study of blood T cell repertoires in COVID-19. On the study more broadly: The United States, Italy and Spain were the sources of the acute and convalescent COVID-19 samples. PBMCs, B-cell-depleted T cells, or T cells were the source of the cDNA or gDNA that made up the material.

The CDR3 sequence is 15 residues long. The V segment lost 1 base and the J segment 9 bases; nucleotides outside the gene matches: 6. Germline CDR1 is KGHDR and CDR2 is SFDVKD. Per the original methods: Estimation of nucleated cell counts was performed using reference gene primer amplification. Data came from immunoSEQ multiplex PCR; TCRdb stores just in-frame clones and leaves some out. Clone size and V and J calls were adopted from that table, with D and trimming inferred from the DNA. This sample has about 130,000 clones, with roughly 72% found just once. Sequenced: peripheral blood. This receptor was taken from a man aged 60 to 69 with acute or convalescent COVID-19. V is TRBV24-1 and J is TRBJ2-1; 9 bases map to TRBD2. CDR3 DNA sequence: TGTGCCACCAGTGATTTAGCGGGGGGCGGAAGTGAGCAGTTCTTC. Protein: CATSDLAGGGSEQFF.